The 16 T cell receptor beta chains given below trace back to one sample, sequenced in a study of OX40 agonist ivuxolimab in advanced cancers. Libraries were prepared by immunoSEQ multiplex PCR; TCRdb keeps only in-frame clonotypes and omits some of them. The repertoire holds 80,000 or so clones, with roughly 85% as singletons. The sample here was CD4+ or CD8+ T cells sorted from blood, taken in a trial of the OX40 agonist ivuxolimab. The origin of the receptors is an adult with an advanced solid tumor such as melanoma, head and neck, liver or kidney cancer.

The table lists this clone with a count of one. The V call is TRBV27, the J call TRBJ1-1; D call uncertain. The CDR3 is 14 residues long. The germline V gene encodes CDR1 MNHEY and CDR2 SMNVEV (reference sequence). V lost 8 bases to trimming and J lost 6 bases, with 19 bases between them. CDR3 residues: CASRSPPVKSEAFF. CDR3 nucleotide sequence: TGTGCCAGCCGTTCGCCTCCCGTAAAATCTGAAGCTTTCTTT.

The rearrangement links TRBV2 to TRBJ2-2; D is unclear. This CDR3 has 15 amino acids. V dropped 6 bases and J dropped 1 base, with 12 bases sitting between them. The V gene's germline CDR1 is SNHLY and CDR2 FYNNEI. Written as DNA, the CDR3 is TGTGCCAGCAGCCCCCTCCCTGGGAACACCGGGGAGCTGTTTTTT. Translated, it gives CASSPLPGNTGELFF.

In nucleotides, the CDR3 is TGTGCCAGCAGTGAACCGGGCCTCTCCTACGAGCAGTACTTC. Residues: CASSEPGLSYEQYF. The gene calls are TRBV6-1 and TRBJ2-7; D is ambiguous. Germline V lookup: CDR1 MNHNS, CDR2 SASEGT. The CDR3 totals 14 residues. V dropped 2 bases and J dropped 0 bases, with 8 bases sitting between them.

This clone was detected a few times. V and J are TRBV5-1 and TRBJ1-4; a possible D gene is TRBD1 (5 bases). Germline values: CDR1 SGHRS, CDR2 YFSETQ. The CDR3 length is 15 residues. Trimming took 4 bases from V and 0 from J, leaving 10 bases between them. The CDR3 reads CASSLSGTTNEKLFF. CDR3 bases: TGCGCCAGCAGCCTTTCAGGGACAACTAATGAAAAACTGTTTTTT.

This clone is a singleton in its sample. The chain couples TRBV6-6 to TRBJ2-7; D may match TRBD1 or TRBD2 (7 bases each). The CDR3 consists of 14 residues. Germline-derived CDR1 and CDR2 are MNHNY and SVGAGI (reference sequence). Trimming removed 4 bases at V and 4 bases at J, with 14 bases between. The CDR3 DNA is TGTGCCAGCAGTTTTTCAGGGGGGGAGTACGAGCAGTACTTC. Translating it yields CASSFSGGEYEQYF.

J is TRBJ2-3 and V is TRBV28; possible D gene TRBD1, 5 bases. Between the trimmed V and J ends, which lost 6 bases and 5 bases, there was a span of 18 bases. Germline CDR1 MDHEN, CDR2 SYDVKM. The CDR3 contains 15 residues. Written as DNA, the CDR3 is TGTGCCAGCAGCCTTCAGGGATACAAGCTAGATACGCAGTATTTT. Protein: CASSLQGYKLDTQYF.

V gene TRBV2 combines with J gene TRBJ2-1; 7 bases are shared with TRBD2. The V segment lost 2 bases and the J segment 10 bases; nucleotides outside the gene matches: 8. CDR1 and CDR2 (germline): SNHLY, FYNNEI. There are 14 residues in the CDR3. The CDR3 protein is CASSEPGGSGEQFF. In DNA form, the CDR3 reads TGTGCCAGCAGTGAACCCGGGGGGAGCGGGGAGCAGTTCTTC.

The V call is TRBV20-1, the J call TRBJ1-2; weak D call: TRBD1 (6 bases). There are 11 residues in the CDR3. In germline, CDR1 is DFQATT, CDR2 SNEGSKA (reference sequence). The CDR3 DNA sequence: TGCAGAAGGGGGATCGGTACGGACTACACCTTC. It translates to CRRGIGTDYTF.

The V call is TRBV28, the J call TRBJ2-1, with a weak D call TRBD1 (5 bases). V lost 1 base and J 9 bases, leaving 25 bases between the germline ends. This CDR3 has 18 amino acids. Germline assignment: CDR1 MDHEN and CDR2 SYDVKM. The CDR3 sequence: CASSLYPGQGAKGGEQFF. The CDR3 DNA follows: TGTGCCAGCAGTTTATACCCCGGGCAGGGCGCTAAAGGTGGTGAGCAGTTCTTC.

This clone was seen once. This chain connects TRBV5-1 to TRBJ2-7; D gene unclear. Trimming pared 0 bases from V and 1 base from J, leaving 11 bases between. Germline CDR1 SGHRS, CDR2 YFSETQ. The CDR3 sequence is 15 residues long. The CDR3 sequence is CASSLGYQASYEQYF. DNA of the CDR3: TGCGCCAGCAGCTTGGGATACCAAGCATCCTACGAGCAGTACTTC. The full variable domain, rest sourced from reference TRBV5-1 and TRBJ2-7, is KAGVTQTPRYLIKTRGQQVTLSCSPISGHRSVSWYQQTPGQGLQFLFEYFSETQRNKGNFPGRFSGRQFSNSRSEMNVSTLELGDSALYLCASSLGYQASYEQYFGPGTRLTVT.

V usage is TRBV13 and J usage is TRBJ2-5, with 7 bases identical to TRBD1. CDR1 is PRHDT, CDR2 FYEKMQ, per germline (reference sequence). The CDR3 totals 14 residues. Trimming cost V 5 bases and J 4 bases; bases outside gene matches: 7. Written as DNA, the CDR3 is TGTGCCAGCAGCACCCTGACAGGGCGAGAGACCCAGTACTTC. This encodes CASSTLTGRETQYF.

In this sample, this clone turned up a few times. This chain uses TRBV5-1 with TRBJ1-6, with TRBD1 identical over 8 bases. The V gene's germline CDR1 is SGHRS and CDR2 YFSETQ. The V segment lost 1 base and the J segment 8 bases; nucleotides outside the gene matches: 11. The CDR3 is 17 residues long. The CDR3 nucleotides are TGCGCCAGCAGCTTGTCCCCTACCGGGACAGGCGATTCACCCCTCCACTTT. Its protein product is CASSLSPTGTGDSPLHF.

This chain joins TRBV29-1 and TRBJ2-7, with 9 bases matching TRBD1. Germline V lookup: CDR1 SQVTM, CDR2 ANQGSEA. The CDR3 loop spans 13 amino acids. V gave up 7 bases and J gave up 4 bases; unmatched junction bases: 8. The CDR3 reads CSAQTGGLYEQYF. The CDR3 DNA sequence: TGCAGCGCTCAGACAGGGGGGCTTTACGAGCAGTACTTC.

The CDR3 loop is CASDLSGNTIYF. CDR3 nucleotides: TGTGCCAGCGACTTGTCTGGAAACACCATATATTTT. This chain connects TRBV6-1 to TRBJ1-3; D not certain. The V end lost 8 bases, the J end lost 1 base, and 6 bases lay between the germline ends. The CDR3 spans 12 residues. Germline V CDR1 and CDR2: MNHNS, SASEGT.

The chain links TRBV5-1 to TRBJ2-7, with D perhaps matching TRBD2 (5 bases). Per germline, CDR1 SGHRS and CDR2 YFSETQ. This CDR3 is 14 amino acids long. Between the trimmed V and J ends, which lost 4 bases and 7 bases, there was a span of 18 bases. CDR3 sequence: CASSPGTALEEQYF. CDR3 nucleotide sequence: TGCGCCAGCAGCCCGGGAACAGCCCTGGAAGAGCAGTACTTC.

The rearrangement uses TRBV28 and TRBJ1-6; 8 bases are shared with TRBD1. The CDR3 covers 14 residues. V was clipped by 10 bases and J by 7 bases; unmatched bases: 9. CDR1 is MDHEN and CDR2 is SYDVKM in the germline V gene. CDR3 sequence (DNA): TGTGCCACCTTGGACAGGGCGTGGAATTCACCCCTCCACTTT. Its translation is CATLDRAWNSPLHF. Full variable domain (remainder filled in from reference TRBV28 and TRBJ1-6): DVKVTQSSRYLVKRTGEKVFLECVQDMDHENMFWYRQDPGLGLRLIYFSYDVKMKEKGDIPEGYSVSREKKERFSLILESASTNQTSMYLCATLDRAWNSPLHFGNGTRLTVT.